These 11 T cell receptor beta chains came from one sample sequenced in a study of T cells after yellow fever vaccination (dated by TCRdb to the late 2010s). The treatment or condition tag for this specimen amounts to: live attenuated yellow fever vaccine strain. The method behind the library was 5' RACE. This sample was sequenced with an Illumina HiSeq 2500. Using fastp trimming at Q25 and MiXCR clonotype assembly, TCRdb reanalyzed the public sequencing data and kept in-frame beta chains. Rows with one shared CDR3 protein collapse into an entry with the most common genes and DNA. This sample comprises 450,000 to 650,000 distinct CDR3 sequences, 21% of them detected only once. The leading ten clones occupy about 17% of the sample. The source material was PBMCs, sampled 21 days after the first yellow fever vaccination. The receptor source for this set is a man between 18 and 35 years old who received the YFV17D yellow fever vaccine.

The chain carries TRBV2 and TRBJ1-2, with D maybe TRBD1 (5 bases). Trimming left V 7 bases short and J 5 bases short, with 17 bases between. The CDR3 sequence is 14 residues long. Germline values: CDR1 SNHLY, CDR2 FYNNEI. The CDR3 nucleotides read TGTGCCAGCACGAATCGGGACGGATTATATGGCTACACCTTC. This translates into CASTNRDGLYGYTF.

The chain has TRBV11-1 and TRBJ2-7; TRBD1 aligns across 9 bases. The ends lost 3 bases at V and 6 bases at J; junction bases unmatched: 3. The CDR3 is made up of 13 amino acids. Looked up from germline, CDR1 is SGHAT and CDR2 is FQDESV (reference sequence). The CDR3 sequence: CASSFVTGGEQYF. DNA for the CDR3: TGTGCCAGCAGCTTCGTGACAGGGGGCGAGCAGTACTTC.

The CDR3 reads CASSQAKGESSYNSPLHF. The CDR3, as DNA: TGCGCCAGCAGCCAAGCGAAGGGGGAAAGCTCCTATAATTCACCCCTCCACTTT. The chain is built from TRBV4-1 and TRBJ1-6, with D perhaps matching TRBD1 (6 bases). Germline V CDR1 and CDR2: MGHRA, YSYEKL. Trimming pared 1 base from V and 0 bases from J, leaving 13 bases between. CDR3 length: 18 residues.

This clonotype has more than one count but fewer than ten. The CDR3 is CASSPKRGGQPQHF. The DNA for the CDR3 is TGTGCCAGCTCACCTAAACGGGGTGGACAGCCCCAGCATTTT. The chain uses TRBV18 and TRBJ1-5; D unresolved. V lost 3 bases, J lost 7 bases, and 13 bases lay in between. Germline loops: CDR1 KGHSH, CDR2 LQKENI. This CDR3 is 14 amino acids long. Complete variable domain (other parts from reference TRBV18 and TRBJ1-5): NAGVMQNPRHLVRRRGQEARLRCSPMKGHSHVYWYRQLPEEGLKFMVYLQKENIIDESGMPKERFSAEFPKEGPSILRIQQVVRGDSAAYFCASSPKRGGQPQHFGDGTRLSIL.

The chain employs TRBV6-1 and TRBJ2-5; possible D gene TRBD1, 6 bases. The CDR3 spans 15 residues. Germline loops: CDR1 MNHNS, CDR2 SASEGT. Trimming took 7 bases from V and 2 from J, leaving 17 bases between them. CDR3 bases: TGTGCCAGCACCCCAGGGGTTCGGGGACAAGAGACCCAGTACTTC. This translates into CASTPGVRGQETQYF.

The rearrangement uses TRBV5-1 and TRBJ1-1; no reliable D call. The germline CDR1 and CDR2 sequences are SGHRS and YFSETQ. The CDR3 is 13 amino acids. With 4 bases removed from V and 7 bases from J, the gap between germline ends came to 14 bases. The CDR3 reads CASSPGLLFEAFF. In DNA form, the CDR3 reads TGCGCCAGCAGCCCGGGTCTGCTCTTTGAAGCTTTCTTT.

The V gene is TRBV20-1, the J gene TRBJ1-4; no clear D gene. CDR1 and CDR2 from the germline V gene are DFQATT and SNEGSKA (reference sequence). The CDR3 is 12 residues long. Trimming took off 7 bases at V and 3 bases at J, with 9 bases between the two ends. CDR3 DNA: TGCAGTGAAGTAGGTCCTAATGAAAAACTGTTTTTT. This gives the protein CSEVGPNEKLFF.

This chain joins TRBV11-2 and TRBJ2-3, with D possibly being TRBD2 (7 bases). Germline V lookup: CDR1 SGHAT, CDR2 FQNNGV. Trimming took 4 bases from V and 1 from J, leaving 24 bases between them. The CDR3 is made up of 19 amino acids. The CDR3 protein is CASSSYLGASGWGTDTQYF. As DNA, the CDR3 is TGTGCCAGCAGCTCCTACCTGGGGGCTAGCGGATGGGGCACAGATACGCAGTATTTT.

The chain employs TRBV7-8 and TRBJ1-4; possible D gene TRBD1, 6 bases. The CDR3 is 14 residues long. Germline V gene data show CDR1 as SGHVS and CDR2 as FQNEAQ. Trimming removed 5 bases from V and 7 bases from J, with 14 bases in between. CDR3 sequence: CASSPNGQSEKLFF. CDR3 DNA: TGTGCCAGCAGCCCGAACGGACAGAGTGAAAAACTGTTTTTT.

In this sample, this clonotype turned up a few times. This rearrangement joins TRBV7-2 to TRBJ2-4; 11 bases align to TRBD2. The CDR3 sequence is 16 residues long. J was trimmed by 0 bases and V by 3 bases; bases with no gene match: 1. CDR1 and CDR2 (germline): SGHTA, FQGNSA. CDR3 DNA sequence: TGTGCCAGCAGCTTTAGCGGGGGGGTAGCCAAAAACATTCAGTACTTC. Translating it yields CASSFSGGVAKNIQYF.

V is TRBV10-3 and J is TRBJ1-6; TRBD1 matches 8 bases. The CDR3 has 13 amino acids. Germline loops: CDR1 ENHRY, CDR2 SYGVKD. After removal of 10 bases from V and 6 bases from J, the junction contained 5 bases not matched to a gene. The CDR3 coding sequence is TGTGCCACCGAAGGACAGGGTAATTCACCCCTCCACTTT. Amino acid sequence: CATEGQGNSPLHF.